These T cell receptor beta chains were read from a single sample in a study of blood T cell repertoires in COVID-19. The repertoire was sequenced with immunoSEQ multiplex PCR; TCRdb's copy has only in-frame clones and lacks some. The data contain hundreds of thousands of clones, around 87% of them singletons. The sequenced sample was PBMCs or T cells enriched from blood (not recorded which). The receptors here all came from a woman aged 18-30 years who had recovered from COVID-19. CDR3s include the opening cysteine and the closing phenylalanine or tryptophan. D genes are given only for firm matches. Rows give clone size only sometimes, using once, few, many, or a class for an expanded clone.

V gene	clone size	D gene	J gene	CDR3 DNA	CDR3 protein
TRBV7-9	.	.	TRBJ2-7	TGTGCCAGCAGCTCTTACAGGGTTGACTACGAGCAGTACTTC	CASSSYRVDYEQYF
TRBV2	.	.	TRBJ2-7	TGTGCCATCCTTAGCGCATCGGACTACGAGCAGTACTTC	CAILSASDYEQYF
TRBV12-5	once	TRBD2	TRBJ2-5	TGTGCTAGTGGTTTTAGCGGGGGAGCAGAGACCCAGTACTTC	CASGFSGGAETQYF
TRBV27	once	TRBD2	TRBJ2-3	TGTGCCAGCAGTTTATCGAGCGGGGGGGACACAGATACGCAGTATTTT	CASSLSSGGDTDTQYF
TRBV15	few	TRBD1	TRBJ1-3	TGTGCCACCAGCAGAGCCAGGGGGAATGGAAACACCATATATTTT	CATSRARGNGNTIYF
TRBV11-2	.	.	TRBJ2-5	TGTGCCAGCAGCTTAGCCTCAACTGGAGAGACCCAGTACTTC	CASSLASTGETQYF
TRBV5-1	.	TRBD2	TRBJ2-1	TGCGCCAGCAGCTTGGTGGCCCCGGGACTAGCGGGGGAAGAGCAGTTCTTC	CASSLVAPGLAGEEQFF
TRBV3-1/TRBV3-2	.	.	TRBJ1-5	TGTGCCAGCAGCCAAGTCAGCGGGGCTGATCAGCCCCAGCATTTT	CASSQVSGADQPQHF
TRBV12-3/TRBV12-4	.	.	TRBJ2-7	TGTGCCAGCAGTTTATCCGTCTACGAGCAGTACTTC	CASSLSVYEQYF
TRBV5-1	once	.	TRBJ2-5	TGCGCCAGCAGCAACAGGGTCAGGGAAGAGACCCAGTACTTC	CASSNRVREETQYF
TRBV10-2	.	.	TRBJ2-1	TGCGCCAGCAGACCCCTAGCGAAGGAGCAGTTCTTC	CASRPLAKEQFF
TRBV28	once	TRBD2	TRBJ2-1	TGTGCCAGCAGCCAAGCGGGGGGGCGAGTGGGTGAGCAGTTCTTC	CASSQAGGRVGEQFF
TRBV29-1	once	TRBD1	TRBJ2-7	TGCAGCGTTGGGGGGACAGGCGCCGAGCAGTACTTC	CSVGGTGAEQYF
TRBV28	.	.	TRBJ2-2	TGTGCCAGCAGTCCTTCCGGGGAGCTGTTTTTT	CASSPSGELFF
TRBV15	.	TRBD2	TRBJ2-3	TGTGCCACCAGCAGAGATTCGATACTAGCGGGGGGCACAGATACGCAGTATTTT	CATSRDSILAGGTDTQYF
TRBV5-6	.	.	TRBJ1-6	TGTGCCAGCAGTCCGCTGGGCAGGTATAATTCACCCCTCCACTTT	CASSPLGRYNSPLHF
TRBV12-3/TRBV12-4	.	TRBD1	TRBJ1-1	TGTGCCAGCAGCCCGGGACAGTTACTTGAAGCTTTCTTT	CASSPGQLLEAFF
TRBV2	.	.	TRBJ1-3	TGTGCCAGCAGTGAGATGAGCTCTGGAAACACCATATATTTT	CASSEMSSGNTIYF
TRBV10-3	.	TRBD1	TRBJ2-3	TGTGCCATCAGTGAGCTTGACAGGGGGCAACTCACAGATACGCAGTATTTT	CAISELDRGQLTDTQYF
TRBV28	.	.	TRBJ1-3	TGTGCCAGCAGTTTAATCGGTTCGAACACCATATATTTT	CASSLIGSNTIYF
TRBV6-5	.	.	TRBJ2-4	TGTGCCAGCAGGAGTCCGCGGAACATTCAGTACTTC	CASRSPRNIQYF
TRBV14	.	.	TRBJ1-2	TGTGCCAGCAGCCAAGATTTGGGTCGGGGAGCTTATGGCTACACCTTC	CASSQDLGRGAYGYTF
TRBV6-4	few	TRBD1	TRBJ1-1	TGTGCCAGCAGGTCCTCAGGGGGGCACACTGAAGCTTTCTTT	CASRSSGGHTEAFF
TRBV19	.	.	TRBJ1-3	TGTGCCAGTATTCCCCAGGGGTCCGGAAACACCATATATTTT	CASIPQGSGNTIYF
TRBV9	.	.	TRBJ1-1	TGTGCCAGCAGCTACGACGGAGCCTTCACTGAAGCTTTCTTT	CASSYDGAFTEAFF
TRBV19	.	.	TRBJ1-3	TGTGCCAGTAGTATGGGAGGCCTCCCTGGAAACACCATATATTTT	CASSMGGLPGNTIYF
TRBV19	.	.	TRBJ2-2	TGTGCCAGTAGTTCACAGGGTCGAGGGACCGGGGAGCTGTTTTTT	CASSSQGRGTGELFF
TRBV5-6	.	TRBD1	TRBJ1-1	TGTGCCAGCAGCTCGACAGGGGTGAACACTGAAGCTTTCTTT	CASSSTGVNTEAFF
TRBV2	.	TRBD1	TRBJ1-3	TGTGCCAGCAGTAGACAGGGGGGCTCTGGAAACACCATATATTTT	CASSRQGGSGNTIYF
TRBV19	.	TRBD1	TRBJ1-1	TGTGCCAGTAGGGGGATGGACAGGGACACTGAAGCTTTCTTT	CASRGMDRDTEAFF
TRBV29-1	.	.	TRBJ1-3	TGCAGCGTTGAAGGCTCTACTGGAAACACCATATATTTT	CSVEGSTGNTIYF
TRBV10-3	few	TRBD1	TRBJ1-2	TGTGCCATCAGTACCGGGACAGGAGAAAACTATGGCTACACCTTC	CAISTGTGENYGYTF
TRBV5-1	.	TRBD1	TRBJ1-3	TGCGCCAGCAGCTCCCGACAGGGTCTAGAAGGAAACACCATATATTTT	CASSSRQGLEGNTIYF
TRBV18	.	.	TRBJ1-1	TGTGCCAGCTCACCACCCCGTCTAGACACTGAAGCTTTCTTT	CASSPPRLDTEAFF
TRBV19	.	.	TRBJ1-1	TGTGCCAGTAGTACTAGGGGGACGGTGAGAACTGAAGCTTTCTTT	CASSTRGTVRTEAFF
TRBV5-1	once	TRBD1	TRBJ1-1	TGCGCCAGCAGCTCCTGGACAGGGAACACTGAAGCTTTCTTT	CASSSWTGNTEAFF
TRBV5-6	.	.	TRBJ1-5	TGTGCCAGCAGCTTGGGAGACAGAAGAACCCGAAATCAGCCCCAGCATTTT	CASSLGDRRTRNQPQHF
TRBV19	.	.	TRBJ2-7	TGTGCCAGTACCCCTGGTCAGGGCTACGAGCAGTACTTC	CASTPGQGYEQYF
TRBV6-1	.	.	TRBJ1-3	TGTGCCAGCAGCGAAAATGACAGGCGCTCTGGAAACACCATATATTTT	CASSENDRRSGNTIYF
TRBV30	.	.	TRBJ2-4	TGTGCCTGGAGTGTAGCGCAGGGAAGGAACATTCAGTACTTC	CAWSVAQGRNIQYF
TRBV5-1	.	TRBD1	TRBJ1-2	TGCGCCAGCAGCCCTCGGGGACAGGGTGATGGCTACACCTTC	CASSPRGQGDGYTF
TRBV21-1	.	.	TRBJ1-1	TGTGCCAGCAGCCTCAGGACAGGGGCGAAGACTGAAGCTTTCTTT	CASSLRTGAKTEAFF
TRBV5-1	once	.	TRBJ2-3	TGCGCCAGCAGCTTGGAATGGAGGGATACGCAGTATTTT	CASSLEWRDTQYF
TRBV28	once	.	TRBJ2-1	TGTGCCAGCAGTGCGCAGGGGAACGAGCAGTTCTTC	CASSAQGNEQFF
TRBV2	once	TRBD1	TRBJ1-6	TGTGCCAGCACCCTCAGACGGGACAGAAATTCACCCCTCCACTTT	CASTLRRDRNSPLHF
TRBV6-4	few	.	TRBJ1-4	TGTGCCAGCAGTGACCGCCGGGGAACCTATGAAAAACTGTTTTTT	CASSDRRGTYEKLFF
TRBV12-3/TRBV12-4	.	TRBD1	TRBJ1-2	TGTGTAACGTGGGACAGGGGCTATGGCTACACCTTC	CVTWDRGYGYTF
TRBV6-5	.	.	TRBJ1-2	TGTGCCAGCAGTTACTCACGGAGCAGCTATGGCTACACCTTC	CASSYSRSSYGYTF
TRBV10-1	.	.	TRBJ2-6	TGCGCCAGCAGCCAGGGTAGCTCTGGGGCCAACGTCCTGACTTTC	CASSQGSSGANVLTF
TRBV5-1	.	.	TRBJ2-3	TGCGCCAGCAGCTTGGGGCAGGGAGATACGCAGTATTTT	CASSLGQGDTQYF
TRBV5-1	.	.	TRBJ1-1	TGCGCCAGCAGCGCTCGACAAAGCTTGAGCACTGAAGCTTTCTTT	CASSARQSLSTEAFF